The following is a T cell receptor (beta chain) sequence with its context. Its target is not known. The data were taken from a study of chemoradiotherapy in HPV16-positive cancers. Study at large: A couple of HPV16-positive patients' cells yielded candidate HPV-specific clones and common motifs. Study-level findings and limits: In HPV16-positive patients, HPV-responsive T-cell expansion tracked better recurrence-free survival. Non-HPV-specific T cells did not expand in tumors during treatment, whereas candidate HPV-specific clones and E7-related motifs did.

This CDR3 spans 14 amino acids. V lost 2 bases to trimming and J lost 4 bases; unmatched junction nucleotides: 0. The germline V gene has CDR1 SGHDT and CDR2 YYEEEE. Over chemoradiotherapy, repertoires were sampled more than once. TCRdb keeps only in-frame clones here, not all; method: immunoSEQ multiplex PCR. The sample has about 68,000 clones; around nine tenths are singletons. The sample consisted of blood, taken from a patient who underwent chemoradiotherapy. The receptor comes from a human donor with HPV-associated anogenital cancer. The chain joins TRBV5-6 to TRBJ2-3; 11 bases match TRBD2. The CDR3 reads CASSLLAGADTQYF. The CDR3 DNA is TGTGCCAGCAGCTTACTAGCGGGAGCAGATACGCAGTATTTT. The whole variable domain, remainder taken from reference TRBV5-6 and TRBJ2-3, is DAGVTQSPTHLIKTRGQQVTLRCSPKSGHDTVSWYQQALGQGPQFIFQYYEEEERQRGNFPDRFSGHQFPNYSSELNVNALLLGDSALYLCASSLLAGADTQYFGPGTRLTVL.